Below, 10 T cell receptor beta chains from the same sample are listed, as sequenced in a study of cytomegalovirus exposure and HLA in healthy donors (TCRdb year 2017). Library method: the immunoSEQ multiplex PCR assay. The multiplex PCR relied on a mix of 60 forward primers for TCR Vbeta segments and 13 reverse primers for TCR Jbeta segments. TCRdb's version of the immuneACCESS table is confined to in-frame rearrangements and falls short of the full clone set. An unresolved V gene accounts for under half of the shortfall where checked; the remainder is of unknown origin. Across this sample there are 150,000 or so clones, with 76% seen only once. 3% to 4% of the sample is taken by the ten largest. Sequenced sample: PBMCs. Receptors originate from a male donor in good health and CMV-seronegative.

The chain combines TRBV5-5 with TRBJ2-7; 7 bases align to TRBD1. The junction had 8 bases not matched to a gene; V was cut back by 8 bases and J by 3 bases. CDR1 SGHKS and CDR2 YYEKEE come from the germline V gene (reference sequence). The CDR3 length is 13 residues. As DNA, the CDR3 is TGTGCCAGTACCCTCGACAGGGTCTACGAGCAGTACTTC. This codes for CASTLDRVYEQYF.

The chain joins TRBV14 to TRBJ1-1; no firm D call. Germline V CDR1 and CDR2: SGHDN, FVKESK. The CDR3 has 16 residues. V was clipped by 0 bases and J by 1 base, with 12 bases between them. The CDR3 loop is CASSQEFQTRNTEAFF. DNA of the CDR3: TGTGCCAGCAGCCAAGAGTTCCAAACTAGGAACACTGAAGCTTTCTTT.

This chain joins TRBV29-1 and TRBJ2-2; 7 bases map to TRBD1. The J segment lost 6 bases and the V segment lost 3 bases, leaving 7 bases of the junction unmatched. The CDR3 length is 14 residues. CDR1 is SQVTM, CDR2 ANQGSEA, per germline. The CDR3: CSVDWGTVPGELFF. CDR3 bases: TGCAGCGTTGATTGGGGGACAGTCCCCGGGGAGCTGTTTTTT.

The chain joins TRBV28 to TRBJ1-1; 12 bases align to TRBD1. Germline values: CDR1 MDHEN, CDR2 SYDVKM. J was trimmed by 4 bases and V by 6 bases; bases with no gene match: 18. The CDR3 is 19 residues long. The CDR3 reads CASRNSYGDRGQVGTEAFF. In DNA, the CDR3 is TGTGCCAGCAGGAACTCATATGGGGACAGGGGGCAGGTTGGCACTGAAGCTTTCTTT.

The chain carries TRBV11-2 and TRBJ2-7; D gene unclear. The CDR3 is made up of 16 amino acids. Germline V gene sequence: CDR1 SGHAT, CDR2 FQNNGV. V gave up 2 bases and J gave up 0 bases, with 14 bases separating them. CDR3 protein: CASSLYSAASSYEQYF. CDR3 DNA: TGTGCCAGCAGCTTATACTCCGCGGCCAGCTCCTACGAGCAGTACTTC.

This chain joins TRBV18 and TRBJ1-6, with D tentatively TRBD1 (5 bases). Trimming removed 5 bases from V and 8 bases from J, with 13 bases in between. The CDR3 is 14 residues long. Germline CDR1 and CDR2: KGHSH and LQKENI. The DNA for the CDR3 is TGTGCCAGCTCAACGACACGGGGGGATTCACCCCTCCACTTT. Protein: CASSTTRGDSPLHF.

This chain uses TRBV7-6 with TRBJ2-3; D is ambiguous. Trimming left V 1 base short and J 10 bases short, with 12 bases between. From germline, CDR1 is SGHVS and CDR2 FNYEAQ. The length of the CDR3 is 13 residues. As DNA, the CDR3 is TGTGCCAGCAGCTTAGAAGGTCCCGAGGCGCAGTATTTT. Amino acid sequence: CASSLEGPEAQYF.

The V call is TRBV5-1, the J call TRBJ2-1, with 7 positions matching TRBD1. Germline V gene sequence: CDR1 SGHRS, CDR2 YFSETQ. V gave up 0 bases and J gave up 13 bases; unmatched junction bases: 13. The CDR3 has 15 amino acids. The CDR3 DNA is TGCGCCAGCAGCTTGGGGGACAGTGTCGTCCCCCCTCAGTTCTTC. The encoded protein is CASSLGDSVVPPQFF.

V is TRBV27 and J is TRBJ1-5; 7 bases are shared with TRBD1. Germline CDR1 and CDR2: MNHEY and SMNVEV (reference sequence). V lost 1 base, J lost 4 bases, and 4 bases stayed unmatched. The CDR3 spans 15 residues. The CDR3 DNA reads TGTGCCAGCAGTTTATACAGGGGAAGGAATCAGCCCCAGCATTTT. Protein sequence: CASSLYRGRNQPQHF.

The chain uses TRBV6-4 and TRBJ2-1; 10 bases match TRBD2. The CDR3 is 15 residues long. V was pared by 4 bases and J by 11 bases, with 11 bases of the junction left unmatched. Germline lookup yields CDR1 MRHNA and CDR2 SNTAGT. CDR3 coding DNA: TGTGCCAGCAGTGTATCTAGCGGGAGCATTCAGAAGCAGTTCTTC. This encodes CASSVSSGSIQKQFF.